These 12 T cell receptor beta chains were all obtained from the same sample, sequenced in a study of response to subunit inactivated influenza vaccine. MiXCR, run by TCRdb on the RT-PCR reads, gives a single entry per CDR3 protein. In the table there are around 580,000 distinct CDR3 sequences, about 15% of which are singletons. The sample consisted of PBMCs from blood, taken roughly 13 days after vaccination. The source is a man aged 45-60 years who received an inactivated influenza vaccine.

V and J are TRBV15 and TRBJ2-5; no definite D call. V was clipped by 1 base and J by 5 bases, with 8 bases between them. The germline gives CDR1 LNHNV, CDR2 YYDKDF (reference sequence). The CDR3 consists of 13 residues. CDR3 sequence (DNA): TGTGCCACCAGCAGAGGCTTGAAGGAGACCCAGTACTTC. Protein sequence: CATSRGLKETQYF.

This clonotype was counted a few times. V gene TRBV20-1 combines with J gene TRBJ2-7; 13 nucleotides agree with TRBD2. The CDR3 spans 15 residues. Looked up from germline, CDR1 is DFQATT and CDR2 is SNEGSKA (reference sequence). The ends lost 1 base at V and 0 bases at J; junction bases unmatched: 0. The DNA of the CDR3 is TGCAGTGCTAGAGGGACTAGCGGGAGCTCCTACGAGCAGTACTTC. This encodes CSARGTSGSSYEQYF.

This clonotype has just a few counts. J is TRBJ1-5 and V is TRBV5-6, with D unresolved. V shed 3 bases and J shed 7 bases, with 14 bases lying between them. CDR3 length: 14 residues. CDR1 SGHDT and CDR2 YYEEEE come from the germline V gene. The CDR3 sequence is CASSSLRLGQPQHF. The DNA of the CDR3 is TGTGCCAGCAGCTCGCTAAGGTTGGGGCAGCCCCAGCATTTT. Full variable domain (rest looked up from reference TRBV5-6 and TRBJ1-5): DAGVTQSPTHLIKTRGQQVTLRCSPKSGHDTVSWYQQALGQGPQFIFQYYEEEERQRGNFPDRFSGHQFPNYSSELNVNALLLGDSALYLCASSSLRLGQPQHFGDGTRLSIL.

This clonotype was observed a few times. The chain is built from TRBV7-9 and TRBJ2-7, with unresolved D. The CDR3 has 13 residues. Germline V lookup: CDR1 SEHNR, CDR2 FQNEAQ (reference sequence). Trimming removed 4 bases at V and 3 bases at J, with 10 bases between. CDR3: CASSSKTGYEQYF. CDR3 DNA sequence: TGTGCCAGCAGCTCTAAGACGGGCTACGAGCAGTACTTC.

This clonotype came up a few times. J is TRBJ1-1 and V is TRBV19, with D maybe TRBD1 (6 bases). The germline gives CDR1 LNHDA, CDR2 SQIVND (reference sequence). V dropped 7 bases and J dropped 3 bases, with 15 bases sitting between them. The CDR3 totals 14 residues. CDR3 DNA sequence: TGTGCCAGTACCAATGCCAGGGGAGACACTGAAGCTTTCTTT. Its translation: CASTNARGDTEAFF.

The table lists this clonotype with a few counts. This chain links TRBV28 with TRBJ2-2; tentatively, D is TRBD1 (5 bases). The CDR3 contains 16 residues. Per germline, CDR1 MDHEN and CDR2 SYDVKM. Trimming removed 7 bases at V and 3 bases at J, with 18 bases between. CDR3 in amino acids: CASTGTWGPYTGELFF. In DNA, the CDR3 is TGTGCCAGCACGGGCACGTGGGGCCCTTACACCGGGGAGCTGTTTTTT.

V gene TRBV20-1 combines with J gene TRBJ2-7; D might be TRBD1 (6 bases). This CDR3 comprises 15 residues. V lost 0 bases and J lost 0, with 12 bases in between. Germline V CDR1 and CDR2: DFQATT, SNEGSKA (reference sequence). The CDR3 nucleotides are TGCAGTGCTAGAGATCGGGACAAGAGCTCCTACGAGCAGTACTTC. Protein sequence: CSARDRDKSSYEQYF.

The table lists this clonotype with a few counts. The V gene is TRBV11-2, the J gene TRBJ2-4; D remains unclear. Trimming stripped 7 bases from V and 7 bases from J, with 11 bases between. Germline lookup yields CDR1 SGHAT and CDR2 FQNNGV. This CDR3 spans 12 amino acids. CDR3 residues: CASTLAGNIQYF. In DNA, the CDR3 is TGTGCCAGCACCCTGGCCGGGAACATTCAGTACTTC.

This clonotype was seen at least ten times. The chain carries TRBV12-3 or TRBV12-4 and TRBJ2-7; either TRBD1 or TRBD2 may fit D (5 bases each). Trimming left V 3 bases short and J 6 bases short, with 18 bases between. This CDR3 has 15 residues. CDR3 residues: CASSFMGRTASEQYF. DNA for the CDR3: TGTGCCAGCAGTTTTATGGGACGGACCGCGTCCGAGCAGTACTTC.

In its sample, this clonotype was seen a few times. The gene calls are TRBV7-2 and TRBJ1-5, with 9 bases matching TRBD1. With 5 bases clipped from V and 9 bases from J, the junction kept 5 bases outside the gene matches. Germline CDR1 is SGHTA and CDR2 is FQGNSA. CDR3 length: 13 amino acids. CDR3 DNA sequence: TGTGCCAGCAGCCCGGGACAGGGTATGCCCCAGCATTTT. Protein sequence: CASSPGQGMPQHF.

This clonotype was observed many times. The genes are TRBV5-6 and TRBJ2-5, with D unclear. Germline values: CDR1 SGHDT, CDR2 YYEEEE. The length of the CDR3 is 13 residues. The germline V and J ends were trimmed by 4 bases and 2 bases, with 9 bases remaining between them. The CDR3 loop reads CASSPLEQETQYF. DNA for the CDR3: TGTGCCAGCAGCCCGCTCGAGCAAGAGACCCAGTACTTC.

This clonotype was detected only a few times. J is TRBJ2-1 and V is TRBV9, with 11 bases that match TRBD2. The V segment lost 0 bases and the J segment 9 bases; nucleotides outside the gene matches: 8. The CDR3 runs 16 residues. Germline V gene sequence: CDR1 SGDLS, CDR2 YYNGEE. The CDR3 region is CASSVDSGGALVEQFF. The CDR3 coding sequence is TGTGCCAGCAGCGTAGATAGCGGGGGGGCGCTCGTTGAGCAGTTCTTC. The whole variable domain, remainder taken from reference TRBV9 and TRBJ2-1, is DSGVTQTPKHLITATGQRVTLRCSPRSGDLSVYWYQQSLDQGLQFLIQYYNGEERAKGNILERFSAQQFPDLHSELNLSSLELGDSALYFCASSVDSGGALVEQFFGPGTRLTVL.